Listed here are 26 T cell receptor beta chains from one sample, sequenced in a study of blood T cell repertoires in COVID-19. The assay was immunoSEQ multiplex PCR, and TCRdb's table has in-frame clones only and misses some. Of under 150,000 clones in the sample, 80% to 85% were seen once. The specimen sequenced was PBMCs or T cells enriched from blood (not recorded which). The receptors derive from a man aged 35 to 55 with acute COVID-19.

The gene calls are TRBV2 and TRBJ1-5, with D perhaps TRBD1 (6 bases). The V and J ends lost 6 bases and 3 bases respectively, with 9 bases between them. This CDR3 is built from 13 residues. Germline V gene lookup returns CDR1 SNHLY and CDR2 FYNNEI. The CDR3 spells CASRDSFNQPQHF. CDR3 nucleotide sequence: TGTGCCAGCAGGGACAGCTTCAATCAGCCCCAGCATTTT.

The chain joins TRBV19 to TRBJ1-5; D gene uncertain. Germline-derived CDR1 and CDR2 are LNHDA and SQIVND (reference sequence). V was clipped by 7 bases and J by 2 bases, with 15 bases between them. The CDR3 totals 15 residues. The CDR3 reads CASKRMGDGNQPQHF. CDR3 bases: TGTGCCAGTAAGCGGATGGGAGATGGCAATCAGCCCCAGCATTTT.

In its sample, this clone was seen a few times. The CDR3 DNA follows: TGTGCCAGCAGACCCCATGCGGGAGAGGGATTTTATGAGCAGTTCTTC. Translation: CASRPHAGEGFYEQFF. This chain links TRBV7-2 with TRBJ2-1; 7 nucleotides line up with TRBD2. The CDR3 is 16 residues long. Per the germline V gene, CDR1 is SGHTA and CDR2 is FQGNSA. J was trimmed by 8 bases and V by 6 bases; bases with no gene match: 16.

The CDR3 spells CASSDRGAGEKLFF. The DNA of the CDR3 is TGTGCCAGCAGTGATCGAGGGGCGGGGGAAAAACTGTTTTTT. V is TRBV25-1 and J is TRBJ1-4, with D perhaps TRBD1 (5 bases). Germline values: CDR1 MGHDK, CDR2 SYGVNS. Trimming shortened V by 3 bases and J by 8 bases, and 13 bases separated the two germline ends. This CDR3 has 14 residues.

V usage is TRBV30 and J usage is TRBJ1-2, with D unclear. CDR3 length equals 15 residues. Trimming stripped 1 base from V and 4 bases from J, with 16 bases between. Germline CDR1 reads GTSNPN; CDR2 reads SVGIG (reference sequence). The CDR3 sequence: CAWSAGGPSPYGYTF. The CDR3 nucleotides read TGTGCCTGGAGTGCGGGAGGGCCAAGCCCCTATGGCTACACCTTC. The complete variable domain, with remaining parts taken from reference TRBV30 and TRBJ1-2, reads SQTIHQWPATLVQPVGSPLSLECTVEGTSNPNLYWYRQAAGRGLQLLFYSVGIGQISSEVPQNLSASRPQDRQFILSSKKLLLSDSGFYLCAWSAGGPSPYGYTFGSGTRLTVV.

The CDR3 loop is CASSYSASGLYNEQFF. In DNA, the CDR3 is TGTGCCAGCAGTTACTCAGCTAGCGGTTTATACAATGAGCAGTTCTTC. V usage is TRBV6-2 or TRBV6-3 and J usage is TRBJ2-1; TRBD2 matches at 7 bases. Looked up from germline, CDR1 is MNHEY and CDR2 is SVGEGT. The CDR3 extends over 16 amino acids. V was pared by 0 bases and J by 4 bases, with 6 bases of the junction left unmatched.

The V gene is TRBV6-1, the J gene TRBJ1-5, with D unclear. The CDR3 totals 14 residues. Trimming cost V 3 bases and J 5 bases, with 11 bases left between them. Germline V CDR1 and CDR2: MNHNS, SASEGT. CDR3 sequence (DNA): TGTGCCAGCAGTGACAGTCTCGGGGATCAGCCCCAGCATTTT. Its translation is CASSDSLGDQPQHF.

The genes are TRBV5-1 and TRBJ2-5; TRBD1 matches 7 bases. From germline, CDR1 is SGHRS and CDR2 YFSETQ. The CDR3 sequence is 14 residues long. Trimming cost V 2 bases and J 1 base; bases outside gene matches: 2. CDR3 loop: CASSFGQAQETQYF. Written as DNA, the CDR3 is TGCGCCAGCAGCTTCGGACAGGCCCAAGAGACCCAGTACTTC.

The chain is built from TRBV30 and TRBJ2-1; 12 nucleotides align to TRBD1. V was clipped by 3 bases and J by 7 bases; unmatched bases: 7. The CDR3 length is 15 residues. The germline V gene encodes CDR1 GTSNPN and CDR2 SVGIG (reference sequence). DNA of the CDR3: TGTGCCTGGAGCCGGGACAGGGGGCTTGGAAATGAGCAGTTCTTC. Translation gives CAWSRDRGLGNEQFF.

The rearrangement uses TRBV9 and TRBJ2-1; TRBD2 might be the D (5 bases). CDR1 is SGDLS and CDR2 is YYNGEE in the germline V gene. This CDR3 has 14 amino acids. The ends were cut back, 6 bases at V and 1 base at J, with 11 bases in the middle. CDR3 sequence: CASIVGVSYNEQFF. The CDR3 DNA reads TGTGCCAGCATAGTCGGGGTATCCTACAATGAGCAGTTCTTC.

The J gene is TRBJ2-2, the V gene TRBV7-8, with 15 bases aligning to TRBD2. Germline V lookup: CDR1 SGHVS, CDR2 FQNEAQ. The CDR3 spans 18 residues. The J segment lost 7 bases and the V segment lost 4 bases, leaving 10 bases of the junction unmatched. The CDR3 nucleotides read TGTGCCAGCAGCTCCCGGACTAGCGGGAGGGCCGGAGTCGGGGAGCTGTTTTTT. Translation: CASSSRTSGRAGVGELFF.

The CDR3 spells CASSFLAGGVDTQYF. The DNA of the CDR3 is TGCGCCAGCAGCTTCCTAGCGGGAGGTGTAGATACGCAGTATTTT. The chain uses TRBV5-1 and TRBJ2-3; 11 nucleotides line up with TRBD2. Germline values: CDR1 SGHRS, CDR2 YFSETQ. The V segment lost 2 bases and the J segment 5 bases; nucleotides outside the gene matches: 4. CDR3 length: 15 residues.

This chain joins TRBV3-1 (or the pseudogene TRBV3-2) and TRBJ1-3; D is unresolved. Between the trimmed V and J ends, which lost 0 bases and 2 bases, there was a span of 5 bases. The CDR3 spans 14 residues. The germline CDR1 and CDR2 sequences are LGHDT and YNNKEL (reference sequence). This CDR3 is CASSQDSAGNTIYF. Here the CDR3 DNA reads TGTGCCAGCAGCCAAGACAGTGCTGGAAACACCATATATTTT.

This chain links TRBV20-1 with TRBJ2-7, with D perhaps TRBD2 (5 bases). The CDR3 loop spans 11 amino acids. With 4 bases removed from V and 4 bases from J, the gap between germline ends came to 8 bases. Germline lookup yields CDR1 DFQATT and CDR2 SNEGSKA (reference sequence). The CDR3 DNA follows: TGCAGTGCTAACGGGGATTACGAGCAGTACTTC. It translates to CSANGDYEQYF.

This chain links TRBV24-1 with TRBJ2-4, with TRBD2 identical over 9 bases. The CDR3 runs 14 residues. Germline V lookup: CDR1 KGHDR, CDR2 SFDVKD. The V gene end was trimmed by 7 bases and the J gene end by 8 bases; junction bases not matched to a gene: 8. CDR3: CATSPSGRTHIQYF. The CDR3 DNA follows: TGTGCCACCAGCCCAAGCGGGAGGACCCACATTCAGTACTTC.

The CDR3 DNA is TGTGCCAGCAGCGCAGGGGCCACAGATACGCAGTATTTT. As protein: CASSAGATDTQYF. The rearrangement uses TRBV6-6 and TRBJ2-3, with D possibly being TRBD1 (6 bases). The CDR3 extends over 13 amino acids. Per the germline V gene, CDR1 is MNHNY and CDR2 is SVGAGI (reference sequence). Trimming took off 6 bases at V and 2 bases at J, with 9 bases between the two ends.

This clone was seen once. DNA for the CDR3: TGTGCCAGTAGTTCCGGGACAGAATACAATGAGCAGTTCTTC. Amino acid sequence: CASSSGTEYNEQFF. The chain carries TRBV19 and TRBJ2-1; TRBD1 matches 7 bases. Unmatched junction bases numbered 5, after V lost 5 bases and J lost 4 bases. CDR3 size: 14 residues. Germline V gene sequence: CDR1 LNHDA, CDR2 SQIVND (reference sequence).

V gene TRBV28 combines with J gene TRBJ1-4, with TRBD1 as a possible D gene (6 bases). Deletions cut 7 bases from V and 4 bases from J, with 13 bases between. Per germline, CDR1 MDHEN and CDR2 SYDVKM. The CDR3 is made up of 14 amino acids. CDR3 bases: TGTGCCAGCACTTTTGGACAGTATAATGAAAAACTGTTTTTT. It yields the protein CASTFGQYNEKLFF.

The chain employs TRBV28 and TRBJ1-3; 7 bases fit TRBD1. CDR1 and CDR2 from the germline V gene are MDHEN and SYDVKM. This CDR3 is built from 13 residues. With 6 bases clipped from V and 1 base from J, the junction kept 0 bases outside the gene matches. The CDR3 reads CASRTGSGNTIYF. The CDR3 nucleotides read TGTGCCAGCAGGACAGGGTCTGGAAACACCATATATTTT. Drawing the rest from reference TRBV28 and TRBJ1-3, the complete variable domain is DVKVTQSSRYLVKRTGEKVFLECVQDMDHENMFWYRQDPGLGLRLIYFSYDVKMKEKGDIPEGYSVSREKKERFSLILESASTNQTSMYLCASRTGSGNTIYFGEGSWLTVV.

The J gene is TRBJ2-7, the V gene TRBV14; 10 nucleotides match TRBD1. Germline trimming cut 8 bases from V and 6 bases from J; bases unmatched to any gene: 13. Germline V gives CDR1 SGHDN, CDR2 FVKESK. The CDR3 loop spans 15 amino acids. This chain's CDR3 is CASGHRDRGSLEQYF. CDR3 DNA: TGTGCCAGCGGACACCGGGACAGGGGATCCCTCGAGCAGTACTTC.

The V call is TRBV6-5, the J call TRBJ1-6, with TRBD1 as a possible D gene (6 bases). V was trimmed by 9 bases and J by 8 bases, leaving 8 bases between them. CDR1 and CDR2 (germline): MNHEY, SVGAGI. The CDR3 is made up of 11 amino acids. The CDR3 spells CASNRDSPLHF. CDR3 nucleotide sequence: TGTGCCAGTAACAGGGATTCACCCCTCCACTTT.

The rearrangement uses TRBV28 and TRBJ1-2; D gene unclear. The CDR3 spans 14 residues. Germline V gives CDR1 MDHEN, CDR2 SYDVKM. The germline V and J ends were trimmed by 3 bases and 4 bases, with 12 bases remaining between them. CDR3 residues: CASSLMAEVYGYTF. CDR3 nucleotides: TGTGCCAGCAGTTTGATGGCCGAGGTCTATGGCTACACCTTC.

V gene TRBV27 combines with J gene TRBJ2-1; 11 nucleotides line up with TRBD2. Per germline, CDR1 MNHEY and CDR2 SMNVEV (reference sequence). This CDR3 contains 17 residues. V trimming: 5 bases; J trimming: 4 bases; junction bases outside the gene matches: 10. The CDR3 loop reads CASSPLGTSGLYNEQFF. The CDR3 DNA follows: TGTGCCAGCAGTCCCCTTGGGACTAGCGGACTTTACAATGAGCAGTTCTTC.

In nucleotides, the CDR3 is TGTGCCAGCAGCCACGATTGGACTAGCGGGGACTCCTACGAGCAGTACTTC. Protein product: CASSHDWTSGDSYEQYF. The chain has TRBV3-1 (or the pseudogene TRBV3-2) and TRBJ2-7, with 12 bases that match TRBD2. The CDR3 covers 17 residues. Germline V gives CDR1 LGHDT, CDR2 YNNKEL (reference sequence). The ends lost 3 bases at V and 0 bases at J; junction bases unmatched: 6.

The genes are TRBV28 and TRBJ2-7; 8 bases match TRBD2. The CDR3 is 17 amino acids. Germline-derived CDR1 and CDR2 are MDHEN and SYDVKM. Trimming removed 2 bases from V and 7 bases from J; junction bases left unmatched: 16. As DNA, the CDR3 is TGTGCCAGCAGTTTAATACCGAGCGGGAGAGCGGTTGGGGAGCAGTACTTC. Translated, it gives CASSLIPSGRAVGEQYF.

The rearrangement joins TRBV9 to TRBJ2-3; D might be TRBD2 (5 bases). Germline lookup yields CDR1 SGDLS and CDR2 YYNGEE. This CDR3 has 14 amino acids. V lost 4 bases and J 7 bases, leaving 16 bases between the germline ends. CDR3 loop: CASSFEGDTNTQYF. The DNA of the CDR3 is TGTGCCAGCAGCTTTGAGGGTGATACGAATACGCAGTATTTT.